This TCR beta chain was identified during a study of T cell responses to AZD1222 COVID-19 vaccine. Study results and limitations: Seropositivity was recorded at baseline in only a handful of AZD1222 recipients. Spike-wide vaccine-associated CD4 TCRs dominated at 160-218 and 743-854. White British donors predominated, females outnumbered males, and clonal diversity was possibly underestimated. Elevations in Spike-specific TCR breadth and depth followed administration of two AZD1222 doses.

The CDR3 is 12 residues long. V was cut by 3 bases and J by 6 bases, with 5 bases left in between. Germline V gene sequence: CDR1 LNHDA, CDR2 SQIVND (reference sequence). Points on this clone: Its antigen is unidentified.

Produced via immunoSEQ multiplex PCR; TCRdb's table is partial and in-frame only. The profile shows under 150,000 clones, under 95% of them singletons. This material consisted of peripheral blood, taken on day 0 of AZD1222 vaccination. This receptor was obtained from an adult in good health. The chain uses TRBV19 and TRBJ2-2; the D is unclear. The DNA of the CDR3 is TGTGCCAGTAGTATTCCTCCCGGGGAGCTGTTTTTT. This encodes CASSIPPGELFF.